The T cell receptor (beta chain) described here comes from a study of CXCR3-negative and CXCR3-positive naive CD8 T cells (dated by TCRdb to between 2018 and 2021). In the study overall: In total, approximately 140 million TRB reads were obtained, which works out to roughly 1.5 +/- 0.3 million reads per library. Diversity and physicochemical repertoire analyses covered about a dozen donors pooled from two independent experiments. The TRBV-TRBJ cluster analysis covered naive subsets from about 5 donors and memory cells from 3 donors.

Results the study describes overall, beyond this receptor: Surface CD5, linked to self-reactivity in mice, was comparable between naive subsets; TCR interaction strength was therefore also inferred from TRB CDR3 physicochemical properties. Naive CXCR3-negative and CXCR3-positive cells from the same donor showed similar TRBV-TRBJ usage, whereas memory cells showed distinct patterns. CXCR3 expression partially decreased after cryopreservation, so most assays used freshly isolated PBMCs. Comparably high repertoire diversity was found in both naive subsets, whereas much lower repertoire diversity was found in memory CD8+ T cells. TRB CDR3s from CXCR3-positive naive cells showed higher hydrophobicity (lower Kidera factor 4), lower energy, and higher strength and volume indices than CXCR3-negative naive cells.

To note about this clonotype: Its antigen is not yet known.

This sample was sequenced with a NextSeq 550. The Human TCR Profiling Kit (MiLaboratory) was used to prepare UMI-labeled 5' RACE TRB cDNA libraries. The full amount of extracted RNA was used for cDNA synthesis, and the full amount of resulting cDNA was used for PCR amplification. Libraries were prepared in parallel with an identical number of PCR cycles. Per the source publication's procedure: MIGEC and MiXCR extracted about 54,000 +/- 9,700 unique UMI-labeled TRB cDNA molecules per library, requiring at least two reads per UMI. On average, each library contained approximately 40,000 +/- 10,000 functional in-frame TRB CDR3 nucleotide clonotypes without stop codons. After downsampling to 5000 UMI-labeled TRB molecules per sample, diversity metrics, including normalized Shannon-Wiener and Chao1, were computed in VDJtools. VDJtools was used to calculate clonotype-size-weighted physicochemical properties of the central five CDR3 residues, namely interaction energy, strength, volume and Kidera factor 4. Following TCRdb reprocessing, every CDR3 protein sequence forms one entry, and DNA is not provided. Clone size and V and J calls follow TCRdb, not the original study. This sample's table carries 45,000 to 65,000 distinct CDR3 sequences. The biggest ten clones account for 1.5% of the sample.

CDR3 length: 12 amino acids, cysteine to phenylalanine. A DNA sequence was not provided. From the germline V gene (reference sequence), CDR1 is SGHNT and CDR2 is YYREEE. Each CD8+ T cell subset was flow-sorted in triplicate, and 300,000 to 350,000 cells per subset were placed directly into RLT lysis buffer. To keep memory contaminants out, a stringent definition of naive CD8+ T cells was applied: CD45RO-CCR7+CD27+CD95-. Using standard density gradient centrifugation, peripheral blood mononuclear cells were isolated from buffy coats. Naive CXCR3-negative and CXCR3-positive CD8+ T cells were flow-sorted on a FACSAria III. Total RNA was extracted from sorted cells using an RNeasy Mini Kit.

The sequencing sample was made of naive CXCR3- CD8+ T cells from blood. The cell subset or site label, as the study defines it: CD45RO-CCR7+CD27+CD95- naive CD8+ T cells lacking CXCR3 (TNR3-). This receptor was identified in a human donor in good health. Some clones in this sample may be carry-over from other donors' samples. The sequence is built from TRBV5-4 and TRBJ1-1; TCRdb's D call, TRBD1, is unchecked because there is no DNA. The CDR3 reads CASSYGGSEAFF.